This paragraph covers one T cell receptor (beta chain) sequence. Its antigen is as yet unknown. The data were taken from a study of cytomegalovirus exposure and HLA in healthy donors. For the study at large: The study placed around 85% of its approximately 400 genotyped donors in the Caucasian-associated ancestry cluster. Findings of the study overall: It emerged from a later analysis that several of the most significant clusters appeared to be linked to common viral pathogens. On later analysis, the bulk of CMV-associated TCR beta chains appeared to be HLA-restricted.

Use of 60 Vbeta and 13 Jbeta primers characterized the PCR. Clones were read by immunoSEQ multiplex PCR, and TCRdb kept only the in-frame ones, dropping some. The repertoire holds under 150,000 clones, 81% seen once, with 0.6% to 0.7% in the top ten. Germline CDR1 MDHEN, CDR2 SYDVKM. This CDR3 region has 14 residues. V shed 6 bases and J shed 4 bases, with 15 bases lying between them. This receptor was obtained from a man aged 18-30 years in good health and CMV-seronegative. This chain joins TRBV28 and TRBJ1-2, with a possible D match to TRBD1 (6 bases). Sequencing was done on a sample of PBMCs. CDR3 DNA: TGTGCCAGCAGGCCGACAGGCCCGTTCTATGGCTACACCTTC. Encoded protein: CASRPTGPFYGYTF.